This T cell receptor beta chain was observed in a study of cytomegalovirus exposure and HLA in healthy donors. In regard to this clone: Its antigen remains unknown.

13 Jbeta primers and 60 Vbeta primers were used for the PCR. Sequenced by immunoSEQ multiplex PCR; TCRdb stores in-frame clones only, minus some. Of about 260,000 clones listed, 84% are singletons. Study results and caveats: Rarity marked most TCR sequences, yet some public TCRs occurred in many donors. Donor immune exposure was known only as CMV serostatus.

Germline V lookup: CDR1 SGHAT, CDR2 FQDESV (reference sequence). V gave up 5 bases and J gave up 6 bases, with 17 bases separating them. The CDR3 sequence is 15 residues long. The TCR comes from a middle-aged woman in good health and CMV-seropositive. Input material: PBMCs. This chain connects TRBV11-1 to TRBJ2-1; TRBD1 might be the D (5 bases). CDR3: CASSTIGAVRNEQFF. Written as DNA, the CDR3 is TGTGCCAGCAGCACGATTGGGGCAGTACGCAATGAGCAGTTCTTC.